This TCR beta chain emerged from a study of synovial regulatory T cells in juvenile arthritis. TCRdb's table, derived via immunoSEQ multiplex PCR, lists solely in-frame clones and lacks some. This sample contains about 10,000 clones. Points from the study as a whole: Blood Treg cells that were inflammation-associated showed lower TCR diversity than other blood Treg cells.

Germline V gene sequence: CDR1 MNHNY, CDR2 SVGAGI (reference sequence). The CDR3 spans 15 residues. The protein alone is recorded here. On this clone: The antigen remains undetermined.

This chain connects TRBV6-6 to TRBJ2-3. This sequence originates from a donor between 2 and 29 years old with juvenile idiopathic arthritis. The source material was Treg cells from blood. Sample subset: remaining (HLA-DR-negative) circulating blood Treg cells. The CDR3 is CASSDELIPTDTQYF.